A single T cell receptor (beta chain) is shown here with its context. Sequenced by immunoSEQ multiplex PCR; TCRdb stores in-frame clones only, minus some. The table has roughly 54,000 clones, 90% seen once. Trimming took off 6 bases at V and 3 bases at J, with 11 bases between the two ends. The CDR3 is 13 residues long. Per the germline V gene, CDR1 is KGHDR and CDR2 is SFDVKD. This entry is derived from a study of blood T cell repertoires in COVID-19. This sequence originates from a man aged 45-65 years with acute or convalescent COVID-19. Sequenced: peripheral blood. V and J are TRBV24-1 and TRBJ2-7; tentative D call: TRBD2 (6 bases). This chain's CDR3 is CATSRAGYYEQYF. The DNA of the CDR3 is TGTGCCACCAGTAGAGCGGGTTACTACGAGCAGTACTTC.